Below are 14 T cell receptor beta chains sequenced from a single sample in a study of T cell responses to AZD1222 COVID-19 vaccine. Produced via immunoSEQ multiplex PCR; TCRdb's table is partial and in-frame only. The table shows approximately 110,000 clones, with around nine tenths occurring only once. Sample: peripheral blood, taken on day 0 of AZD1222 vaccination. These receptor sequences come from an adult in good health.

The chain couples TRBV2 to TRBJ2-1; TRBD2 matches 10 bases. This CDR3 has 14 amino acids. V dropped 7 bases and J dropped 4; count of bases not matched to a gene: 4. In germline, CDR1 is SNHLY, CDR2 FYNNEI. CDR3 in amino acids: CASTTSGVYNEQFF. DNA of the CDR3: TGTGCCAGCACTACTAGCGGGGTGTACAATGAGCAGTTCTTC. Supplemented by reference TRBV2 and TRBJ2-1, the full variable domain reads EPEVTQTPSHQVTQMGQEVILRCVPISNHLYFYWYRQILGQKVEFLVSFYNNEISEKSEIFDDQFSVERPDGSNFTLKIRSTKLEDSAMYFCASTTSGVYNEQFFGPGTRLTVL.

This rearrangement joins TRBV28 to TRBJ1-2; TRBD1 aligns across 7 bases. This CDR3 comprises 14 residues. J was trimmed by 3 bases and V by 5 bases; bases with no gene match: 6. CDR1 is MDHEN and CDR2 is SYDVKM in the germline V gene. CDR3 region: CASSPGGQYYGYTF. The CDR3 nucleotides read TGTGCCAGCAGTCCCGGGGGACAGTACTATGGCTACACCTTC.

The rearrangement links TRBV19 to TRBJ1-2, with D uncertain. The CDR3 sequence is 14 residues long. The germline gives CDR1 LNHDA, CDR2 SQIVND (reference sequence). Trimming shortened V by 5 bases and J by 5 bases, and 15 bases separated the two germline ends. Here the CDR3 reads CASSFKITQYGYTF. The CDR3 DNA reads as TGTGCCAGTAGTTTTAAAATTACCCAATATGGCTACACCTTC.

J is TRBJ1-2 and V is TRBV10-3, with D uncertain. This CDR3 region has 14 residues. The V and J ends lost 5 bases and 6 bases respectively, with 16 bases between them. CDR1 is ENHRY, CDR2 SYGVKD, per germline. DNA of the CDR3: TGTGCCATCAGTTCAATGGACCGAGAGCATGGCTACACCTTC. This codes for CAISSMDREHGYTF.

The genes are TRBV7-9 and TRBJ2-1; D not resolved. This CDR3 has 12 amino acids. CDR1 is SEHNR, CDR2 FQNEAQ, per germline (reference sequence). The V gene lost 9 bases and the J gene lost 7 bases, with 13 bases spanning the gap. CDR3: CASSLLSNEQFF. For the CDR3, the DNA is TGTGCCAGTTCCCTCCTTAGTAATGAGCAGTTCTTC.

V is TRBV11-2 and J is TRBJ1-5; tentative D call: TRBD1 (6 bases). Deletions cut 3 bases from V and 3 bases from J, with 15 bases between. This CDR3 has 16 residues. Per germline, CDR1 SGHAT and CDR2 FQNNGV. Here the CDR3 reads CASSLDTGTVNQPQHF. CDR3 in DNA: TGTGCCAGCAGCTTGGACACAGGGACCGTCAATCAGCCCCAGCATTTT.

CDR3: CSVVLTGGPRGNQPQHF. CDR3 nucleotides: TGCAGCGTTGTTCTGACAGGGGGCCCAAGGGGCAATCAGCCCCAGCATTTT. The rearrangement uses TRBV29-1 and TRBJ1-5; TRBD1 agrees at 10 bases. Trimming took 4 bases from V and 2 from J; bases not matched to a gene: 11. Germline CDR1 SQVTM, CDR2 ANQGSEA. CDR3 length: 17 residues.

This clone is a singleton in its sample. This rearrangement joins TRBV5-6 to TRBJ1-2; D is unclear. The germline V gene encodes CDR1 SGHDT and CDR2 YYEEEE. The length of the CDR3 is 13 residues. V gave up 2 bases and J gave up 2 bases, with 7 bases separating them. CDR3 sequence (DNA): TGTGCCAGCAGCTTCTCACAGAACTATGGCTACACCTTC. Encoded protein: CASSFSQNYGYTF.

This clone appeared once. The chain couples TRBV6-5 to TRBJ1-2; D remains unclear. CDR3 length: 11 amino acids. V lost 6 bases and J lost 8, with 10 bases in between. The V gene's germline CDR1 is MNHEY and CDR2 SVGAGI. The CDR3 sequence: CASSPPRGYTF. The DNA of the CDR3 is TGTGCCAGCAGCCCACCTAGGGGCTACACCTTC.

The chain links TRBV7-9 to TRBJ2-7; TRBD2 aligns across 8 bases. V shed 1 base, J shed 3 bases, and the junction held 2 bases outside the gene matches. Germline CDR1 reads SEHNR; CDR2 reads FQNEAQ (reference sequence). This CDR3 contains 14 residues. The CDR3: CASSLVGGDYEQYF. CDR3 DNA sequence: TGTGCCAGCAGCTTAGTCGGGGGGGACTACGAGCAGTACTTC.

The J gene is TRBJ1-1, the V gene TRBV2; the D is unclear. Looked up from germline, CDR1 is SNHLY and CDR2 is FYNNEI. V was cut by 6 bases and J by 5 bases, with 19 bases left in between. The CDR3 length is 15 residues. Written as DNA, the CDR3 is TGTGCCAGCAGCGCCAGGATGATTATGATGACTGAAGCTTTCTTT. Its translation: CASSARMIMMTEAFF. Variable domain in full (rest from reference TRBV2 and TRBJ1-1): EPEVTQTPSHQVTQMGQEVILRCVPISNHLYFYWYRQILGQKVEFLVSFYNNEISEKSEIFDDQFSVERPDGSNFTLKIRSTKLEDSAMYFCASSARMIMMTEAFFGQGTRLTVV.

On this clone itself: This CDR3 is missing its conserved last phenylalanine or tryptophan, likely due to a read error. No DNA is shown, since the ends of the CDR3 on it are uncertain; the CDR3 is the one TCRdb lists. The V call is TRBV30, the J call TRBJ1-3; the D call TRBD1 from the table was never checked on the DNA. Per the germline V gene, CDR1 is GTSNPN and CDR2 is SVGIG (reference sequence). The CDR3 length equals 13 residues, ends included. This CDR3 reads CAWTVATDGPLGL.

The rearrangement links TRBV12-3 or TRBV12-4 to TRBJ2-2; D uncertain. Deletions cut 7 bases from V and 13 bases from J, with 16 bases between. The length of the CDR3 is 12 residues. The CDR3 bases are TGTGCCAGCACCACGGCCTCCCCCGCGCTGTTTTTT. Its protein is CASTTASPALFF.

The chain combines TRBV18 with TRBJ1-2; 7 bases align to TRBD1. J was trimmed by 3 bases and V by 5 bases; bases with no gene match: 6. The germline CDR1 and CDR2 sequences are KGHSH and LQKENI. This CDR3 is 14 amino acids long. CDR3 DNA sequence: TGTGCCAGCTCAACCCGTGGGACAGACTATGGCTACACCTTC. Its translation: CASSTRGTDYGYTF.